These 26 T cell receptor beta chains originate from one sample sequenced in a study of blood T cell repertoires in COVID-19 (dated by TCRdb to about 2020). Preparation of the library involved the immunoSEQ multiplex PCR assay. TCRdb retrieved this table from immuneACCESS and kept in-frame rearrangements only. Not all clones are present; in checked studies, unresolved V genes account for under half, and no reason is known for the remainder. The table for this sample lists around 60,000 clones; 65% to 90% of them were counted only once. The ten largest make up 0.9% to 1.5% of the sample. Sequences were obtained from peripheral blood. These TCRs come from a man aged 40-49 years with acute or convalescent COVID-19.

This clone came up once. This chain joins TRBV19 and TRBJ1-5; 8 nucleotides match TRBD1. CDR3 length: 15 amino acids. Germline V gene data show CDR1 as LNHDA and CDR2 as SQIVND (reference sequence). J was trimmed by 4 bases and V by 4 bases; bases with no gene match: 6. DNA for the CDR3: TGTGCCAGTAGTAATCAGGGGGCCGGTAATCAGCCCCAGCATTTT. Amino acids: CASSNQGAGNQPQHF.

V usage is TRBV29-1 and J usage is TRBJ2-7, with TRBD2 matching 9 bases. The CDR3 is made up of 17 amino acids. The germline gives CDR1 SQVTM, CDR2 ANQGSEA. After removal of 4 bases from V and 7 bases from J, the junction contained 20 bases not matched to a gene. The chain's CDR3 is CSVGARGGGGGVREQYF. CDR3 sequence (DNA): TGCAGCGTTGGAGCCAGAGGCGGGGGGGGAGGAGTACGGGAGCAGTACTTC.

The CDR3: CASSGTRLYEQYF. The CDR3 DNA reads as TGTGCCAGCTCCGGGACTAGACTATACGAGCAGTACTTC. The chain links TRBV12-3 or TRBV12-4 to TRBJ2-7, with 8 bases identical to TRBD2. This CDR3 spans 13 amino acids. Trimming took 8 bases from V and 4 from J; bases not matched to a gene: 7.

The chain carries TRBV7-3 and TRBJ2-1; 8 bases line up with TRBD2. The trim removed 1 base at V and 8 bases at J, leaving 16 bases unmatched. The CDR3 spans 18 residues. The germline V gene encodes CDR1 SGHTA and CDR2 FQGTGA. CDR3 residues: CASSLMGWLAGSSDEQFF. The CDR3, as DNA: TGTGCCAGCAGCTTAATGGGGTGGTTAGCGGGGAGTAGCGATGAGCAGTTCTTC.

The rearrangement links TRBV6-5 to TRBJ1-5; D is unresolved. CDR3 length equals 14 residues. Trimming pared 6 bases from V and 4 bases from J, leaving 13 bases between. Germline V gives CDR1 MNHEY, CDR2 SVGAGI. CDR3 amino acids: CASSDGRPNQPQHF. DNA of the CDR3: TGTGCCAGCAGCGATGGGCGTCCGAATCAGCCCCAGCATTTT.

The chain uses TRBV19 and TRBJ1-2; D might be TRBD1 (6 bases). The CDR3 sequence is 14 residues long. V dropped 2 bases and J dropped 4 bases, with 11 bases sitting between them. Germline lookup yields CDR1 LNHDA and CDR2 SQIVND (reference sequence). CDR3 DNA: TGTGCCAGTAGTATATCGGACAGCTTCTATGGCTACACCTTC. Protein product: CASSISDSFYGYTF.

In this sample, this clone turned up a few times. V gene TRBV11-3 combines with J gene TRBJ2-3; 7 bases map to TRBD2. Trimming at V came to 3 bases and at J to 7 bases, leaving 7 bases not matched to a gene. The CDR3 sequence is 14 residues long. Germline CDR1 is SGHNT and CDR2 is YENEEA. CDR3 DNA sequence: TGTGCCAGCAGCTTGGGGGGGTTCGGGAATACGCAGTATTTT. Its protein product is CASSLGGFGNTQYF. The whole variable domain, filled in from reference TRBV11-3 and TRBJ2-3, reads EAGVVQSPRYKIIEKKQPVAFWCNPISGHNTLYWYLQNLGQGPELLIRYENEEAVDDSQLPKDRFSAERLKGVDSTLKIQPAELGDSAVYLCASSLGGFGNTQYFGPGTRLTVL.

The J gene is TRBJ2-1, the V gene TRBV7-3; 7 bases match TRBD2. The CDR3 covers 15 residues. V dropped 5 bases and J dropped 7; count of bases not matched to a gene: 11. Per the germline V gene, CDR1 is SGHTA and CDR2 is FQGTGA. CDR3 sequence: CASSPLVGGVNEQFF. CDR3 coding DNA: TGTGCCAGCAGCCCCCTGGTGGGGGGGGTGAATGAGCAGTTCTTC.

This clone was observed a single time. This chain links TRBV5-1 with TRBJ2-7, with D tentatively TRBD1 (6 bases). Germline V gene lookup returns CDR1 SGHRS and CDR2 YFSETQ. This CDR3 has 16 residues. Deletions cut 6 bases from V and 3 bases from J, with 22 bases between. The DNA of the CDR3 is TGCGCCAGCAAACAGGGACGGAGGAAGGGGCACTACGAGCAGTACTTC. It encodes CASKQGRRKGHYEQYF.

The chain has TRBV6-1 and TRBJ1-2; 8 positions agree with TRBD1. This CDR3 comprises 15 residues. The J segment lost 1 base and the V segment lost 3 bases, leaving 4 bases of the junction unmatched. Germline CDR1 reads MNHNS; CDR2 reads SASEGT. In DNA form, the CDR3 reads TGTGCCAGCAGTGACCGGACAGGGCATAACTATGGCTACACCTTC. Translating it yields CASSDRTGHNYGYTF.

The chain links TRBV7-2 to TRBJ1-5; D might be TRBD1 (5 bases). Germline V gives CDR1 SGHTA, CDR2 FQGNSA. There are 15 residues in the CDR3. V was shortened by 4 bases and J by 5 bases, with 15 bases between the two germline ends. The CDR3 DNA follows: TGTGCCAGCAGCTCTACAGGAGACGCTTATCAGCCCCAGCATTTT. This translates into CASSSTGDAYQPQHF. The whole variable domain, filled in from reference TRBV7-2 and TRBJ1-5, reads GAGVSQSPSNKVTEKGKDVELRCDPISGHTALYWYRQSLGQGLEFLIYFQGNSAPDKSGLPSDRFSAERTGGSVSTLTIQRTQQEDSAVYLCASSSTGDAYQPQHFGDGTRLSIL.

The CDR3 sequence: CASSHPPGQGRGNTEAFF. CDR3 in DNA: TGTGCCAGCAGCCATCCCCCGGGACAGGGGAGGGGGAACACTGAAGCTTTCTTT. This rearrangement joins TRBV3-1 (or the pseudogene TRBV3-2) to TRBJ1-1; 10 positions agree with TRBD1. J was trimmed by 1 base and V by 3 bases; bases with no gene match: 11. The length of the CDR3 is 18 residues. Germline CDR1 LGHDT, CDR2 YNNKEL (reference sequence).

This rearrangement joins TRBV6-5 to TRBJ1-2; 9 bases line up with TRBD1. Unmatched junction bases numbered 6, after V lost 7 bases and J lost 3 bases. From germline, CDR1 is MNHEY and CDR2 SVGAGI. The CDR3 covers 14 residues. The CDR3 coding sequence is TGTGCCAGCAACCTACAGGGGGCTGACTATGGCTACACCTTC. Translated: CASNLQGADYGYTF.

This chain connects TRBV3-1 (or the pseudogene TRBV3-2) to TRBJ2-7; maybe TRBD2 (7 bases). The CDR3 loop spans 15 amino acids. Trimming stripped 2 bases from V and 2 bases from J, with 13 bases between. The V gene's germline CDR1 is LGHDT and CDR2 YNNKEL (reference sequence). The CDR3 region is CASSQRGANAYEQYF. As DNA, the CDR3 is TGTGCCAGCAGCCAACGGGGGGCGAACGCCTACGAGCAGTACTTC.

The chain couples TRBV19 to TRBJ2-4; a possible D gene is TRBD2 (6 bases). This CDR3 is built from 15 residues. V gave up 5 bases and J gave up 4 bases, with 15 bases separating them. Germline CDR1 and CDR2: LNHDA and SQIVND (reference sequence). The CDR3 DNA reads as TGTGCCAGTAGTCCGACTAGGTCACTAAAAAACATTCAGTACTTC. Residues: CASSPTRSLKNIQYF.

This clone has a single count. This chain joins TRBV6-5 and TRBJ2-4; D might be TRBD1 (7 bases). Looked up from germline, CDR1 is MNHEY and CDR2 is SVGAGI. The V end was cut by 7 bases, the J end by 8 bases, with 21 bases between. The CDR3 loop spans 15 amino acids. The CDR3 nucleotides read TGTGCCAGCAAATCTGAGGAGGGGGCCGGAGACATTCAGTACTTC. Translation: CASKSEEGAGDIQYF.

The V call is TRBV4-1, the J call TRBJ1-2, with D perhaps matching TRBD1 (6 bases). This CDR3 spans 16 amino acids. Germline V gene lookup returns CDR1 MGHRA and CDR2 YSYEKL. Trimming took 0 bases from V and 3 from J, leaving 14 bases between them. DNA for the CDR3: TGCGCCAGCAGCCAAGATAGGGGGGGGGCCGACTATGGCTACACCTTC. Translated: CASSQDRGGADYGYTF.

The chain employs TRBV30 and TRBJ1-6; 9 nucleotides match TRBD1. With V trimmed by 5 bases and J by 7 bases, 3 bases remained unmatched. Germline CDR1 reads GTSNPN; CDR2 reads SVGIG (reference sequence). This CDR3 has 13 residues. CDR3 nucleotide sequence: TGTGCCTGGGGGGACAGGGTCAATTCACCCCTCCACTTT. It translates to CAWGDRVNSPLHF.

The chain couples TRBV5-4 to TRBJ1-4; weak D call: TRBD1 (5 bases). V was pared by 5 bases and J by 6 bases, with 8 bases between. Germline CDR1 and CDR2: SGHNT and YYREEE (reference sequence). The CDR3 contains 12 residues. CDR3 protein: CASRGPDEKLFF. The CDR3 DNA reads TGTGCCAGCAGGGGGCCGGATGAAAAACTGTTTTTT.

The chain is built from TRBV10-3 and TRBJ1-1, with 7 positions matching TRBD1. Trimming took 2 bases from V and 0 from J; bases not matched to a gene: 3. This CDR3 comprises 15 residues. Germline V gives CDR1 ENHRY, CDR2 SYGVKD. The CDR3 reads CAISETGDVNTEAFF. The CDR3 DNA reads TGTGCCATCAGTGAGACAGGGGACGTGAACACTGAAGCTTTCTTT.

The chain recombines TRBV5-1 with TRBJ2-7, with TRBD1 as a possible D gene (6 bases). The germline V and J ends were trimmed by 2 bases and 3 bases, with 12 bases remaining between them. This CDR3 is 14 amino acids long. Germline loops: CDR1 SGHRS, CDR2 YFSETQ. This CDR3 reads CASSFSGVGYEQYF. CDR3 DNA: TGCGCCAGCAGCTTCTCAGGGGTCGGCTACGAGCAGTACTTC.

The gene calls are TRBV23-1 and TRBJ1-2, with no clear D. TRBV23-1 is filed as an ORF, its function uncertain. Deletions cut 4 bases from V and 0 bases from J, with 3 bases between. The CDR3 runs 12 residues. In DNA form, the CDR3 reads TGCGCCAGCAGTCGTACTAACTATGGCTACACCTTC. Translation gives CASSRTNYGYTF.

This chain joins TRBV6-2 or TRBV6-3 and TRBJ1-5, with D possibly TRBD1 on 5 matching bases. This CDR3 is built from 17 residues. CDR1 and CDR2 (germline): MNHEY, SVGEGT. The V end was cut by 0 bases, the J end by 2 bases, with 14 bases between. The CDR3 nucleotides read TGTGCCAGCAGTTACTCCGGAGGGGCCGGGGGCAATCAGCCCCAGCATTTT. Encoded protein: CASSYSGGAGGNQPQHF.

This chain joins TRBV3-1 (or the pseudogene TRBV3-2) and TRBJ1-6; 11 bases are shared with TRBD1. V dropped 5 bases and J dropped 10; count of bases not matched to a gene: 7. The CDR3 is 15 residues long. Germline assignment: CDR1 LGHDT and CDR2 YNNKEL (reference sequence). The CDR3 DNA sequence: TGTGCCAGCAGCGCGCCGGGACAGGGGGGATCACCCCTCCACTTT. Translated: CASSAPGQGGSPLHF.

V is TRBV12-1 and J is TRBJ1-1. TRBV12-1 is designated a pseudogene. The CDR3 length is 13 residues. CDR3 loop: CASKLGENTEAFF. The CDR3 nucleotides read TGTGCCAGTAAATTAGGAGAGAACACTGAAGCTTTCTTT.

The J gene is TRBJ2-2, the V gene TRBV5-1; 11 positions agree with TRBD2. Losses at the gene ends were 4 bases for V and 4 bases for J; bases not matched to a gene: 6. The germline V gene has CDR1 SGHRS and CDR2 YFSETQ. CDR3 length equals 16 residues. The CDR3 DNA follows: TGCGCCAGCAGCCCACTAGCGGGGGACCCCACCGGGGAGCTGTTTTTT. Protein product: CASSPLAGDPTGELFF. Complete variable domain (other parts from reference TRBV5-1 and TRBJ2-2): KAGVTQTPRYLIKTRGQQVTLSCSPISGHRSVSWYQQTPGQGLQFLFEYFSETQRNKGNFPGRFSGRQFSNSRSEMNVSTLELGDSALYLCASSPLAGDPTGELFFGEGSRLTVL.